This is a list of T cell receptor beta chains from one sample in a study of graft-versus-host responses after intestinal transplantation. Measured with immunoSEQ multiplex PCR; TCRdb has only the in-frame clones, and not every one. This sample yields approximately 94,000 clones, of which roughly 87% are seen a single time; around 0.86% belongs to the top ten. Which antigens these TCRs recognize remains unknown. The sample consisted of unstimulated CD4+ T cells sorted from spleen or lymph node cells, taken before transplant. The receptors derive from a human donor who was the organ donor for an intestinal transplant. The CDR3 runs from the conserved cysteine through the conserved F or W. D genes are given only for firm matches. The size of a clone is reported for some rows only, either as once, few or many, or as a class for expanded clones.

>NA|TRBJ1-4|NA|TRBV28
TGTGCCAGCAGTGAGAATGAAAAACTGTTTTTT
CASSENEKLFF
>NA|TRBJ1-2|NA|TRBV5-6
TGTGCCAGCAGCTTGGGGGACTATGGCTACACCTTC
CASSLGDYGYTF
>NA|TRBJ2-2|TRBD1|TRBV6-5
TGTGCCAGCAGGGCCGGGACAGGAAACACCGGGGAGCTGTTTTTT
CASRAGTGNTGELFF
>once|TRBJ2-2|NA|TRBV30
TGTGCCTGGAGTCCTCAAGTCAGGGTTCTCACCGGGGAGCTGTTTTTT
CAWSPQVRVLTGELFF
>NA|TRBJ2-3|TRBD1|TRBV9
TGTGCCAGCAACTCCAGGACAGGCGGCACAGATACGCAGTATTTT
CASNSRTGGTDTQYF
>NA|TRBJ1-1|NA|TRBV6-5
TGTGCCAGCAGTTTTAGTATGAACACTGAAGCTTTCTTT
CASSFSMNTEAFF
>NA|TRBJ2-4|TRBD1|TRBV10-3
TGTGCCATCAGTGAATTAATACAGGGGGCAGGGGGAAACATTCAGTACTTC
CAISELIQGAGGNIQYF
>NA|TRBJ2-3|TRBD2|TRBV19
TGTGCCAGTAGTCCACGTCGGGCTAGCGGGGTTTCAGATACGCAGTATTTT
CASSPRRASGVSDTQYF
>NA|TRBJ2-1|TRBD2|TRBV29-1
TGTACCGGGGGGGACTACTCTGGTGTGCAGTTCTTC
CTGGDYSGVQFF
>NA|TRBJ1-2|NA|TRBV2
TGTGCCAGCAGTCGGGGTTACCTAGGCTACACCTTC
CASSRGYLGYTF
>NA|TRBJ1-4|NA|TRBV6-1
TGTGCCAGCAGTGGACCGTCTAGGGCAACTAATGAAAAACTGTTTTTT
CASSGPSRATNEKLFF
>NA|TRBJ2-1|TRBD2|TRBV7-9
TGTGCCAGCAGCCATGATAGAAGTAGCGGGGGGGATGAGCAGTTCTTC
CASSHDRSSGGDEQFF
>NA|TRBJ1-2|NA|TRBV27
TGTGCCAGCAGTTGGGTCAGGGGAAAGGGCTACACCTTC
CASSWVRGKGYTF
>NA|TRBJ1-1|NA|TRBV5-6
TGTGCCAGCAGCTTGGCGGCGATAGGGATGGTGAACACTGAAGCTTTCTTT
CASSLAAIGMVNTEAFF
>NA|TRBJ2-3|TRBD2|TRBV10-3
TGTGCCATCAGTGAGACCCGTAGCGGGGTCAAGCCAGATACGCAGTATTTT
CAISETRSGVKPDTQYF
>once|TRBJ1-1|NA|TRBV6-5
TGTGCCAGCAGTTGGCTACGGGACTTGAACACTGAAGCTTTCTTT
CASSWLRDLNTEAFF
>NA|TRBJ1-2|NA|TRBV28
TGTGCCAGCAGGCTACAGGGTAGATATGGCTACACCTTC
CASRLQGRYGYTF
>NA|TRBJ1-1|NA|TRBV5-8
TGTGCCAGCCTCTTCGAGCGGTTACGAGGCACTGAAGCTTTCTTT
CASLFERLRGTEAFF
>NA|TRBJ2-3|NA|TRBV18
TGTGCCAGCTCCCAAGGGGGGCAGAAAACGCAGTATTTT
CASSQGGQKTQYF
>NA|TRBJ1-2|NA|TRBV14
TGTGCCAGCAGCCAAGCCGGCATACAATTTGGGGTCGGCTACACCTTC
CASSQAGIQFGVGYTF
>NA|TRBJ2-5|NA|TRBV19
TGTGCCAGTAGTTCCGTCGGACCCCTGAGGGCAGAGACCCAGTACTTC
CASSSVGPLRAETQYF
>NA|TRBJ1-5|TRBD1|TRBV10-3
TGTGCCATCAGTGAATCCGAGACAGGGGCCAATCAGCCCCAGCATTTT
CAISESETGANQPQHF
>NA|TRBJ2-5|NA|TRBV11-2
TGTGCCAGCAGCTTAGTCAGGGCATCACAGAAGACCCAGTACTTC
CASSLVRASQKTQYF
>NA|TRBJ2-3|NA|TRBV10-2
TGCGCCAGCAGTGAAAGTCGAACAGCTAGCACAGATACGCAGTATTTT
CASSESRTASTDTQYF
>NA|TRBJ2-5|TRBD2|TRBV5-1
TGCGCCAGCAGCTCTAGCGGGGGAAGAGAGACCCAGTACTTC
CASSSSGGRETQYF
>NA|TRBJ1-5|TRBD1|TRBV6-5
TGTGCCAGCAGTAAACAGGGGCATAATCAGCCCCAGCATTTT
CASSKQGHNQPQHF